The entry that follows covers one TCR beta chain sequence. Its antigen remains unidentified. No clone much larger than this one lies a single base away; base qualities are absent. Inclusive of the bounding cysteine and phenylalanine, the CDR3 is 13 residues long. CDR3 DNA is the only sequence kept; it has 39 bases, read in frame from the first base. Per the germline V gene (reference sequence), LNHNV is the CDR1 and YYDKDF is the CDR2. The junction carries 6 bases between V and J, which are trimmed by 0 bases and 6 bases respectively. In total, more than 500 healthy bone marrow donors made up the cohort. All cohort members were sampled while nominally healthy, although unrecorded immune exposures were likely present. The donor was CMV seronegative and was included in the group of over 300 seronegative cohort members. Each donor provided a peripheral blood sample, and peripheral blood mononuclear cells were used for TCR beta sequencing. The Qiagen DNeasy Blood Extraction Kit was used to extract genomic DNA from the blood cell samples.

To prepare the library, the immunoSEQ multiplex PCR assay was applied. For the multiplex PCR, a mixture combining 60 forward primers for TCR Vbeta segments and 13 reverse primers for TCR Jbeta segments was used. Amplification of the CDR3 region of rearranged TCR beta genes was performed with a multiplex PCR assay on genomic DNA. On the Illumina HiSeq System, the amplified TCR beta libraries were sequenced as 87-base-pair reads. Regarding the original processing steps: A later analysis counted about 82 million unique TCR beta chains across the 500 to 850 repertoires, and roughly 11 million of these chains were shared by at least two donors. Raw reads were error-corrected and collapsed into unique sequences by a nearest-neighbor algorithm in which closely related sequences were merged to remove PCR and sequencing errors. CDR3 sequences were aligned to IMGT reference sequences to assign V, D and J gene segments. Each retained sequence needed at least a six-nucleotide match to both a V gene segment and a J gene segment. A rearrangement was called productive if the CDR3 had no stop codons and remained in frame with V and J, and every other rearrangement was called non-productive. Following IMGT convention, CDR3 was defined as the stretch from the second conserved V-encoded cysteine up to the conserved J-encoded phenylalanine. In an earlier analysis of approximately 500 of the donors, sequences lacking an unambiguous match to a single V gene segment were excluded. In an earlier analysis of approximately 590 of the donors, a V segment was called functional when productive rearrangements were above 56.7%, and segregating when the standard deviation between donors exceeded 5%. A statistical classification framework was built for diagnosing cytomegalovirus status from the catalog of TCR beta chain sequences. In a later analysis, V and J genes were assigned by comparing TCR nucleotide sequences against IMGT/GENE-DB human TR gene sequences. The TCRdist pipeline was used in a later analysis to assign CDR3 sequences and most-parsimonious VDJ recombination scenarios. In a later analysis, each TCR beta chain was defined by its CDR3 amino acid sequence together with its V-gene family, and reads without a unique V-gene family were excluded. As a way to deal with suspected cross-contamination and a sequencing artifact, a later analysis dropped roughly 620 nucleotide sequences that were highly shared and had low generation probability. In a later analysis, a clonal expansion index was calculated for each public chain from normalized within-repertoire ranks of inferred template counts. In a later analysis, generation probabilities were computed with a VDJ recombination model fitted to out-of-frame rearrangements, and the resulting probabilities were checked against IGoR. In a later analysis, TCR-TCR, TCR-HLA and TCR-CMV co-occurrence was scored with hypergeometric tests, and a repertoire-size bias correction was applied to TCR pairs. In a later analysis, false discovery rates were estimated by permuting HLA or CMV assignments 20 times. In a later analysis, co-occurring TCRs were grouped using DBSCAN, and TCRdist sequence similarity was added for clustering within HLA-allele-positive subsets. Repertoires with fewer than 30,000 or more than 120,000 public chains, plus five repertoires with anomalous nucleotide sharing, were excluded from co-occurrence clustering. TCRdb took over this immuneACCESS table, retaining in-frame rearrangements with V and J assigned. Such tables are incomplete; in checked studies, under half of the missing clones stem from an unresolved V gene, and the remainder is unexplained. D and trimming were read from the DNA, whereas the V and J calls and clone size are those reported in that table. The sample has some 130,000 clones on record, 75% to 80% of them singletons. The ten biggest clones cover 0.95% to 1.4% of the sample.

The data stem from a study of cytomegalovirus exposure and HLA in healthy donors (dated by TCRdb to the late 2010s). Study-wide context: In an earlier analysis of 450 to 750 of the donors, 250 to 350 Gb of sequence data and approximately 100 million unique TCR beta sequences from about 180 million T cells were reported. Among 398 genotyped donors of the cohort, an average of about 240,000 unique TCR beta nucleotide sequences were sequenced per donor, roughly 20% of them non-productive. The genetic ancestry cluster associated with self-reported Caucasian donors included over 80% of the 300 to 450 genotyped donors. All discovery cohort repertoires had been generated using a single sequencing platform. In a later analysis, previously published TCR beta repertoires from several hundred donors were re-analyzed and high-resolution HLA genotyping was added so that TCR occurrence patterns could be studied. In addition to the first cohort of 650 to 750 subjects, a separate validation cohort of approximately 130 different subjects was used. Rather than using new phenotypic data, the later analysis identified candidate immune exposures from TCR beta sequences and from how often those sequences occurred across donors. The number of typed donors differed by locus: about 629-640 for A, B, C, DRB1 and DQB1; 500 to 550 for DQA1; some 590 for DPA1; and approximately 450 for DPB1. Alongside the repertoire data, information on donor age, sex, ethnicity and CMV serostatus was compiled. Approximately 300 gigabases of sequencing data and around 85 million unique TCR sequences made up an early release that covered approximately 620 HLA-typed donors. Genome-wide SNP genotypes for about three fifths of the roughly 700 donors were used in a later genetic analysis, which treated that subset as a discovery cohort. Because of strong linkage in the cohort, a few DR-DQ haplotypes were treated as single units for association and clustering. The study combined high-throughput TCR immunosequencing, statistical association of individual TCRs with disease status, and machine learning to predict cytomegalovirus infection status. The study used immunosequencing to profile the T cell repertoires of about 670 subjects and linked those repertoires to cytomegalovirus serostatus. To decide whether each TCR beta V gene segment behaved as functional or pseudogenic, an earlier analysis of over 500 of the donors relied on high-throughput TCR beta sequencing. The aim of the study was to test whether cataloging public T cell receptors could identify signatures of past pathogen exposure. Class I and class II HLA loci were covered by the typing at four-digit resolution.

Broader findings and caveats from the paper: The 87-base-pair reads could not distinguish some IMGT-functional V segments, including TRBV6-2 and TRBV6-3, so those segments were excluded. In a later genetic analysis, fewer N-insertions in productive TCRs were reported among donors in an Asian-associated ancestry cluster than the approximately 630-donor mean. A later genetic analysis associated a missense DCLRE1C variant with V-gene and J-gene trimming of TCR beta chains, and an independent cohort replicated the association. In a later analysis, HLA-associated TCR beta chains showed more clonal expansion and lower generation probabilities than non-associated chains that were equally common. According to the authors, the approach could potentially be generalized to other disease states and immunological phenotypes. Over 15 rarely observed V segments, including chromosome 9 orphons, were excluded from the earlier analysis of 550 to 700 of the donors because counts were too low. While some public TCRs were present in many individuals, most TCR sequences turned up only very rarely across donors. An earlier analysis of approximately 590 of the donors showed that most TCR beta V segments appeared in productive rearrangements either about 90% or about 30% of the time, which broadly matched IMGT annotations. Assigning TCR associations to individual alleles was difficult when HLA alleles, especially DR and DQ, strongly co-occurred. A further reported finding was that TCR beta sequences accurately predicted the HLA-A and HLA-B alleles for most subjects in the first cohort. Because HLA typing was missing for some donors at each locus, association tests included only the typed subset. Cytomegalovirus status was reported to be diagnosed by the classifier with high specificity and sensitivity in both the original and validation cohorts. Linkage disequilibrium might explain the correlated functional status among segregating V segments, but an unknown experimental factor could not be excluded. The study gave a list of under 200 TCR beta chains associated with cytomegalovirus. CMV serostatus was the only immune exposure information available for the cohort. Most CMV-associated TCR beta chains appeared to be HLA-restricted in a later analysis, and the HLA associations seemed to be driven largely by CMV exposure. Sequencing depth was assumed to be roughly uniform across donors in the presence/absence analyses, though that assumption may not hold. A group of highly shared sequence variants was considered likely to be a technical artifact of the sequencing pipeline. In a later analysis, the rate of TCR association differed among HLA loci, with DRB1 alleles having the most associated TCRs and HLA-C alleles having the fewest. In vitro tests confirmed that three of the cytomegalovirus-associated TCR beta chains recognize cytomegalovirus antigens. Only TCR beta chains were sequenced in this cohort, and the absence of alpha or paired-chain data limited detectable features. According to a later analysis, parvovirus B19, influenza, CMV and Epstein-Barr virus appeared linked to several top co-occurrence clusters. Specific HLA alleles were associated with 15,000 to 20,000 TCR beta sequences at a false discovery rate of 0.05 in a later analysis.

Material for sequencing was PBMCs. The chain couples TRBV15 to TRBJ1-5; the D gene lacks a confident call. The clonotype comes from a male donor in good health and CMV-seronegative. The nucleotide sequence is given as TGTGCCACCAGCAGAGATCTCGGTCAGCCCCAGCATTTT. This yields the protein CATSRDLGQPQHF.